A single T cell receptor beta chain is shown here with its context. In the authors' methods: How many nucleated cells were present was estimated from reference gene primer amplification. Repertoires were generated with immunoSEQ multiplex PCR, while TCRdb's copy carries only in-frame clones and drops some. V, J and clone size are taken as reported in that table, and D and trimming were inferred from the DNA itself. Altogether over 30,000 clones are present, over 80% being singletons, with the ten largest covering about 4.9%. CDR1 MNHEY and CDR2 SVGAGI come from the germline V gene. V shed 10 bases, J shed 4 bases, and the junction held 11 bases outside the gene matches. The CDR3 is made up of 15 amino acids. This record comes from a study of blood T cell repertoires in COVID-19. Overall study context: The study drew acute and convalescent COVID-19 samples from the United States, Italy and Spain. T cells, B-cell-depleted T cells, or PBMCs provided the cDNA or gDNA that served as material.

The chain couples TRBV6-5 to TRBJ2-3, with 10 positions matching TRBD2. The source material was peripheral blood. This TCR came from a human donor in a cohort sampled during active COVID-19. The CDR3 region is CATRRTSGRADTQYF. In DNA, the CDR3 is TGTGCCACCCGCCGTACCAGCGGGAGGGCAGATACGCAGTATTTT.